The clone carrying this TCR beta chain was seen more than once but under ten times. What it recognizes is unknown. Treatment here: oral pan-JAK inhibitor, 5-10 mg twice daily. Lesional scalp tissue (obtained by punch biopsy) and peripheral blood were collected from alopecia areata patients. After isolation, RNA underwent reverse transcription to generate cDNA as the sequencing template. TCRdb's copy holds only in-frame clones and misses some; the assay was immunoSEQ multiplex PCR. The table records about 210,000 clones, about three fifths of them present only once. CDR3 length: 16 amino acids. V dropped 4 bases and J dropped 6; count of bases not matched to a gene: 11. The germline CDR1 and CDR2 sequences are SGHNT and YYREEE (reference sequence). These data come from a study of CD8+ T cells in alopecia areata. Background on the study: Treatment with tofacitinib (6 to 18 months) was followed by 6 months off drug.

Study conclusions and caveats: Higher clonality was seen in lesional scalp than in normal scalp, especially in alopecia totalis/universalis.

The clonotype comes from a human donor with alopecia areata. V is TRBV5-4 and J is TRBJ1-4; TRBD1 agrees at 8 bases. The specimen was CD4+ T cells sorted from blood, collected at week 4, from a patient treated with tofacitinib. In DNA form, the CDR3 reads TGTGCCAGCAGCCGCGAAAGGACAGGGCAAGATGAAAAACTGTTTTTT. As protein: CASSRERTGQDEKLFF.